A selection of T cell receptor beta chains follows, all from one sample in a study of blood T cell repertoires in COVID-19. Using immunoSEQ multiplex PCR, the repertoire was profiled, and TCRdb retains in-frame clones only, with some absent. Among over 250,000 clones listed, 83% were seen once. The sequenced sample consisted of peripheral blood. All receptors derive from a woman aged 45-59 years who had recovered from COVID-19. CDR3s include the opening cysteine and the closing phenylalanine or tryptophan.

V: TRBV6-8; CDR3: CAGRHTLYGYTF
V: TRBV7-9; CDR3: CASSSPPGGRVTEAFF
V: TRBV30; CDR3: CAWKTGNTIYF
V: TRBV30; CDR3: CAWTGLPLTDTQYF
V: TRBV28; CDR3: CVAGDYGYTF
V: TRBV6-6; CDR3: CASSPRRLLAGGPYGYNEQFF
V: TRBV6-5; CDR3: CASSYTGLAGDNEQFF
V: TRBV6-2/TRBV6-3; CDR3: CASSYSNGRSSYEQYF
V: TRBV6-6; CDR3: CASSYRELRQFF
V: TRBV30; CDR3: CAWSTQGNQPQHF
V: TRBV24-1; CDR3: CATSLALGGYNEQFF